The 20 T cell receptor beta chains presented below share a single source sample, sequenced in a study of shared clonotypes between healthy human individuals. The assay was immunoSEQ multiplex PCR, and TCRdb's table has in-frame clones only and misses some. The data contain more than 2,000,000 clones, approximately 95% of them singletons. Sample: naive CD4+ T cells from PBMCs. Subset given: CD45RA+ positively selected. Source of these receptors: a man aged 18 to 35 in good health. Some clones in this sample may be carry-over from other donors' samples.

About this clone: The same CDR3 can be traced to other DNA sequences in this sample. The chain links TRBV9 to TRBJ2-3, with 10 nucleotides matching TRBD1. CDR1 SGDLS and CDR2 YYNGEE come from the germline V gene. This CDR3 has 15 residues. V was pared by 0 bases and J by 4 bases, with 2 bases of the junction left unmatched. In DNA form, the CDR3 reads TGTGCCAGCAGCGTAGGGGGACAGGGGCCAGATACGCAGTATTTT. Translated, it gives CASSVGGQGPDTQYF.

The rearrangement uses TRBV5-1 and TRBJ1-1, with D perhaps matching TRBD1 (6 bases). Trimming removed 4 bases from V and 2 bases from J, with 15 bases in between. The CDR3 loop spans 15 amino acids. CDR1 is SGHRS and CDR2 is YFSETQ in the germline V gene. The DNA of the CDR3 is TGCGCCAGCAGCCGGGACATCGGTTTCAACACTGAAGCTTTCTTT. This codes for CASSRDIGFNTEAFF.

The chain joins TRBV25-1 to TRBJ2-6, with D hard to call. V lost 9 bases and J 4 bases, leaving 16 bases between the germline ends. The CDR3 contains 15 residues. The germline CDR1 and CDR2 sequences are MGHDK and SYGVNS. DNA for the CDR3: TGTGCCAGTGCGACAAGGCAGGCAGGGGCCAACGTCCTGACTTTC. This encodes CASATRQAGANVLTF.

CDR3 DNA sequence: TGTGCCAGCAGCCAAGTTGGGGCTGGCTACAATGAGCAGTTCTTC. It codes for CASSQVGAGYNEQFF. The chain joins TRBV4-2 to TRBJ2-1; perhaps TRBD1 as D (5 bases). The CDR3 runs to 15 residues. Germline CDR1 LGHNA, CDR2 YNFKEQ. Trimming cost V 1 base and J 3 bases, with 10 bases left between them.

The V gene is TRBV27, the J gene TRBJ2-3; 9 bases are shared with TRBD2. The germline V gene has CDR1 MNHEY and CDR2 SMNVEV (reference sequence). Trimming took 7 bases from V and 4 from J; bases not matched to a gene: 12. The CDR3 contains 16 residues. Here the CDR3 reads CASKKAGGRISDTQYF. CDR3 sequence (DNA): TGTGCCAGCAAGAAGGCGGGAGGGCGCATCTCAGATACGCAGTATTTT.

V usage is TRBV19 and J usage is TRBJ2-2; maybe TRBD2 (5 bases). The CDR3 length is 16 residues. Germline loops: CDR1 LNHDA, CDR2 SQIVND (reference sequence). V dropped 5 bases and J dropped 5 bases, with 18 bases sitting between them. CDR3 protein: CASSGLRTAITGELFF. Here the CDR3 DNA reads TGTGCCAGTAGTGGGTTGAGGACTGCAATAACCGGGGAGCTGTTTTTT.

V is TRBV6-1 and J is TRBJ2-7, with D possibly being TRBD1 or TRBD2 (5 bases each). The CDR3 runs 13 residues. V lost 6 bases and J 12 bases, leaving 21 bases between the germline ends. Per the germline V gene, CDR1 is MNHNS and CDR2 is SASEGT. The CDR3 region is CASSENWGKGLYF. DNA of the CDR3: TGTGCCAGCAGCGAGAATTGGGGGAAGGGCCTGTACTTC.

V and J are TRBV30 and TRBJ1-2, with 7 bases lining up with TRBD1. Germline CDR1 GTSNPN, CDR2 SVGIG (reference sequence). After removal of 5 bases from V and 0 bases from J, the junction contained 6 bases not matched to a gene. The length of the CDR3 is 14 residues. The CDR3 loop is CAWAPGTANYGYTF. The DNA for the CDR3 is TGTGCCTGGGCCCCCGGGACAGCTAACTATGGCTACACCTTC.

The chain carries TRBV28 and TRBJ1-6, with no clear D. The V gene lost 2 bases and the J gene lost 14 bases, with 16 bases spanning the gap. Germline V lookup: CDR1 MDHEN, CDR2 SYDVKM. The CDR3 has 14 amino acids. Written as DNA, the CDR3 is TGTGCCAGCAGTTTACCTAGTGCGGGAACCACCCTCCACTTT. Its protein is CASSLPSAGTTLHF.

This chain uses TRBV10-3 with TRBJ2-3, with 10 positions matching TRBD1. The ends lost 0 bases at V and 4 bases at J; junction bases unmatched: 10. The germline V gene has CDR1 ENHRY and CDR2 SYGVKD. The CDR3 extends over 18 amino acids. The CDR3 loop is CAISESGVGTGESDTQYF. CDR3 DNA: TGTGCCATCAGTGAGTCTGGAGTTGGGACAGGGGAGTCAGATACGCAGTATTTT.

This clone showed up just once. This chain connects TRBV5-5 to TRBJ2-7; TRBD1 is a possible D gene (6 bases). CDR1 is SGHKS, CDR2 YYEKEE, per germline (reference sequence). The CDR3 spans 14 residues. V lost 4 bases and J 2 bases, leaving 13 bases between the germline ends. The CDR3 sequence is CASSREAGAYEQYF. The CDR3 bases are TGTGCCAGCAGCCGTGAAGCAGGGGCCTACGAGCAGTACTTC.

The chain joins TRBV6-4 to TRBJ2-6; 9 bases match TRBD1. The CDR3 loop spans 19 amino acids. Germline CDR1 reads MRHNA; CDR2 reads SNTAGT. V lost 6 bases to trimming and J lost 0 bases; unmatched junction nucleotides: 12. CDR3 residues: CASRPGQGVGYSGANVLTF. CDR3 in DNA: TGTGCCAGCAGACCGGGACAGGGAGTAGGCTACTCTGGGGCCAACGTCCTGACTTTC.

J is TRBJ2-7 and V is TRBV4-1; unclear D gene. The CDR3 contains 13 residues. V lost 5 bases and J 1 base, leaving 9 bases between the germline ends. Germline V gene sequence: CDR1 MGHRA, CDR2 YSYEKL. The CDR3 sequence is CASSRTPSYEQYF. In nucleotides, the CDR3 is TGCGCCAGCAGCAGGACCCCTTCCTACGAGCAGTACTTC.

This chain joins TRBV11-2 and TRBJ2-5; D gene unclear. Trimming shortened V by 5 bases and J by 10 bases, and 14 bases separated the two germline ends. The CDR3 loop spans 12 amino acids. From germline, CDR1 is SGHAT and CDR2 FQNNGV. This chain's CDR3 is CASSLTFHFQYF. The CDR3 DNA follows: TGTGCCAGCAGCCTGACTTTTCACTTCCAGTACTTC.

CDR3 loop: CASTLPPGSGNTIYF. Here the CDR3 DNA reads TGTGCCAGCACCCTACCTCCAGGGTCCGGAAACACCATATATTTT. The rearrangement links TRBV28 to TRBJ1-3; TRBD1 might be the D (5 bases). V shed 7 bases and J shed 4 bases, with 17 bases lying between them. This CDR3 comprises 15 residues. The germline gives CDR1 MDHEN, CDR2 SYDVKM.

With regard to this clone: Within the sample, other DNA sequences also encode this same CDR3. The CDR3 DNA is TGTGCCAGCAGCTTAGACCGGAACTATGGCTACACCTTC. Translating it yields CASSLDRNYGYTF. The chain joins TRBV11-2 to TRBJ1-2, with D uncertain. This CDR3 has 13 amino acids. From germline, CDR1 is SGHAT and CDR2 FQNNGV. Trimming removed 0 bases from V and 2 bases from J, with 4 bases in between.

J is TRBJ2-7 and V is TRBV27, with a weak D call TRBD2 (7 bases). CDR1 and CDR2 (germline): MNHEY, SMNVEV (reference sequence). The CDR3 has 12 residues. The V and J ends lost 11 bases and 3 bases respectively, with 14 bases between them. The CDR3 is CARRGGGYEQYF. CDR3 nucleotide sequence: TGTGCCCGGAGGGGAGGGGGCTACGAGCAGTACTTC.

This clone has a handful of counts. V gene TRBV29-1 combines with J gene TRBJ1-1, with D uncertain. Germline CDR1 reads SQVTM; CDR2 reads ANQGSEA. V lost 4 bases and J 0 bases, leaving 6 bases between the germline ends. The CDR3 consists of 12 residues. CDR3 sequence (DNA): TGCAGCGTTGTGGTAGTGAACACTGAAGCTTTCTTT. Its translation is CSVVVVNTEAFF.

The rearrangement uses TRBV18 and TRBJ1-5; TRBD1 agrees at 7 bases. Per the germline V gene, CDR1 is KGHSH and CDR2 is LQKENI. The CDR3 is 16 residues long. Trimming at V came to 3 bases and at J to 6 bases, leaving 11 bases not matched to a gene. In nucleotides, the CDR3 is TGTGCCAGCTCACCCGGAGAGGGGGCTACGGGTCAGCCCCAGCATTTT. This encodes CASSPGEGATGQPQHF.

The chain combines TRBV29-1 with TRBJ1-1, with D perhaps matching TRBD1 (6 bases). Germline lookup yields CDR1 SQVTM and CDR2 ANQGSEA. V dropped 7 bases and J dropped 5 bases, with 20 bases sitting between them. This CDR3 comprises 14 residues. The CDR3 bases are TGCAGCGCCCCACCGTGGGGGCGAGGGACTGAAGCTTTCTTT. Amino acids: CSAPPWGRGTEAFF. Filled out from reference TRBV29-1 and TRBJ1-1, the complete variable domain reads SAVISQKPSRDICQRGTSLTIQCQVDSQVTMMFWYRQQPGQSLTLIATANQGSEATYESGFVIDKFPISRPNLTFSTLTVSNMSPEDSSIYLCSAPPWGRGTEAFFGQGTRLTVV.